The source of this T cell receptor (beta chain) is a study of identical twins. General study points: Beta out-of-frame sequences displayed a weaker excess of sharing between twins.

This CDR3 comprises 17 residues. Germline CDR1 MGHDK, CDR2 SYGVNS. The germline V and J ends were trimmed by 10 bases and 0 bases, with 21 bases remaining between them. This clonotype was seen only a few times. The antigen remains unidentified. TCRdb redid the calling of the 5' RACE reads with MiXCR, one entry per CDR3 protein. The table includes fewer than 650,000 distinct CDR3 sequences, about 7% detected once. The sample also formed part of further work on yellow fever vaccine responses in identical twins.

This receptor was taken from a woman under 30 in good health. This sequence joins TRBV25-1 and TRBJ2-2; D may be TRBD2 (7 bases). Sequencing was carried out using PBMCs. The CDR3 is CATTPSVGGPNTGELFF. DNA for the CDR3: TGTGCCACCACGCCATCGGTGGGGGGGCCGAACACCGGGGAGCTGTTTTTT.